The clone carrying this T cell receptor beta chain was counted a few times. The antigen is unknown. The data derive from a study of blood T cells in healthy people across ages. For the second PCR, which ran for about 6 to 11 cycles, a sample-barcoded 5' primer and a J-beta primer mix were used. TCRdb re-derived calls from the 5' RACE reads in MiXCR, one entry per CDR3 protein. The table shows roughly 1,000,000 distinct CDR3 sequences, with under 30% occurring only once. Study findings and constraints: There was no known CMV status for donors, so expanded clonotype changes were possibly confounded.

Aged roughly 6 to 100, donors were systemically healthy Caucasians from Russia. Total RNA, at least 5 micrograms per sample, was extracted from PBMCs. The CDR3 loop spans 15 amino acids. Germline V gene lookup returns CDR1 SGHVS and CDR2 FQNEAQ. V lost 3 bases, J lost 4 bases, and 15 bases lay in between. This sample also belongs to another study, concerning T cells of mothers and their children. That work adds: The yield was over 9.5 million TCR beta CDR3 reads from each mother and approximately 2.8 million from each child.

The chain links TRBV7-8 to TRBJ1-1; D perhaps matches TRBD1 (5 bases). This receptor was obtained from a girl between 2 and 10 years old in good health. Input material: blood. The CDR3 spells CASSLVYRRGTEAFF. CDR3 coding DNA: TGTGCCAGCAGCTTGGTGTACAGGCGGGGCACTGAAGCTTTCTTT.